This TCR beta chain derives from a study of blood T cell repertoires in COVID-19. Study context: T cells, B-cell-depleted T cells, or PBMCs provided the cDNA or gDNA that served as material.

In the study's own analysis: From reference gene primer amplification, estimates of nucleated cell counts were derived. Data came from immunoSEQ multiplex PCR; TCRdb stores just in-frame clones and leaves some out. V, J and clone size were drawn from that table, and D and trimming were deduced from the DNA. The sample lists over 250,000 clones, about 92% occurring once. The count of this clone is one. Individuals aged about 18 to 100 years were recruited from 24 US areas. The study counted Cohort 3 donors as recovered given two negative PCRs, clearance, or symptom resolution. The CDR3 covers 15 residues. Germline lookup yields CDR1 SGHAT and CDR2 FQNNGV. Trimming took off 2 bases at V and 7 bases at J, with 15 bases between the two ends.

The sequencing sample was made of PBMCs or T cells enriched from blood (not recorded which). The V gene is TRBV11-2, the J gene TRBJ2-1; possible D gene TRBD1, 6 bases. This TCR was recovered from a man aged 60 to 69 who had recovered from COVID-19. Written as DNA, the CDR3 is TGTGCCAGCAGCTTATCCTCAGGGGCCTTAAATGAGCAGTTCTTC. Translated, it gives CASSLSSGALNEQFF.